Listed here is a single T cell receptor beta chain. Libraries were prepared by immunoSEQ multiplex PCR; TCRdb keeps only in-frame clonotypes and omits some of them. In the table there are roughly 73,000 clones, around 94% of which are singletons. This sample was included in a study of control samples from healthy donors and cancer patients. With 6 bases removed from V and 7 bases from J, the gap between germline ends came to 9 bases. The CDR3 totals 12 residues. Germline V gene lookup returns CDR1 MGHRA and CDR2 YSYEKL. The sequence was obtained from a woman aged 55-75 years in good health. The genes are TRBV4-1 and TRBJ2-2, with D perhaps TRBD2 (5 bases). The sequencing sample was made of blood. The CDR3 region is CASRAGSGELFF. As DNA, the CDR3 is TGCGCCAGCAGGGCGGGTAGCGGGGAGCTGTTTTTT.